The T cell receptor beta chain described here comes from a study of shared clonotypes between healthy human individuals. Study-level results: A generally larger estimated richness was seen in naive subsets than in memory subsets.

For each subset, genomic DNA was distributed in equal portions over several immunoSEQ plates. The protocol was immunoSEQ multiplex PCR, while the TCRdb copy is restricted to in-frame clones and leaves out a portion. The sample includes some 1 million clones, about 76% of them seen just once. Splitting of CD4+ cells produced CD45RA+ naive and CD45RA-negative memory subsets. This clone appeared a few times. Its antigen is unidentified. This same CDR3 is encoded by further DNA sequences in the sample. Trimming cost V 2 bases and J 2 bases; bases outside gene matches: 2. CDR3 length: 16 residues. From germline, CDR1 is SGHRS and CDR2 YFSETQ.

This rearrangement joins TRBV5-1 to TRBJ2-1, with 12 bases that match TRBD2. Sample: memory CD4+ T cells sorted from blood. Indicated subset: CD45RA-negative fraction. The receptor comes from a man younger than 30 in good health. The CDR3 sequence is CASSLGLAGTYNEQFF. The CDR3 DNA follows: TGCGCCAGCAGCTTAGGACTAGCGGGGACCTACAATGAGCAGTTCTTC.